This T cell receptor (beta chain) comes out of a study of human T cells and chemical hapten exposure. TCRdb re-called the RACE reads through MiXCR, storing one row per CDR3 protein. The sample consists of over 300,000 distinct CDR3 sequences, about 5.1% of them appearing once. The time point is: pre-sensitization, week 0. As for treatment: therapeutic diphenylcyclopropenone sensitization with weekly scalp DPC. This clonotype was seen many times. Its antigen is not identified. Study-wide findings and caveats: Unchanged with DPC sensitization were TCRs above 1 in 1000 frequency.

The sample in question was whole blood, obtained in connection with sensitization to the hapten diphenylcyclopropenone (DPC). This receptor was identified in a woman between 45 and 65 years old with alopecia areata. Some clones in this sample may be carry-over from other donors' samples.

CDR3: CASSLTSGGSETQYF. The CDR3 bases are TGTGCCAGCAGTTTGACTAGCGGGGGTTCGGAGACCCAGTACTTC. The V and J genes are TRBV27 and TRBJ2-5, with TRBD2 matching 12 bases. The junction had 4 bases not matched to a gene; V was cut back by 3 bases and J by 5 bases. Germline lookup yields CDR1 MNHEY and CDR2 SMNVEV (reference sequence). This CDR3 spans 15 amino acids.